This note documents a single TCR beta chain sequence. Its antigen is still unknown. The data belong to a study of cytomegalovirus exposure and HLA in healthy donors. Both 60 Vbeta primers and 13 Jbeta primers went into the PCR. Sequencing was performed with immunoSEQ multiplex PCR; in TCRdb, only in-frame clones are kept and a portion is missing. This table has under 200,000 clones, approximately 71% appearing once. Overall study results and limits: Despite most TCR sequences being rare, some public TCRs occurred in many donors.

The donors, nominally healthy at sampling, likely had unrecorded immune exposures. Germline CDR1 and CDR2: SGHRS and YFSETQ. The V gene end was trimmed by 1 base and the J gene end by 0 bases; junction bases not matched to a gene: 4. This CDR3 region has 17 residues. The TCR was taken from a man aged 50 to 59 in good health and CMV-seronegative. The chain recombines TRBV5-1 with TRBJ2-1; TRBD2 matches at 10 bases. Sequenced sample: PBMCs. The CDR3 reads CASSLLAGVSSYNEQFF. The CDR3 nucleotides read TGCGCCAGCAGCTTGCTAGCGGGGGTAAGCTCCTACAATGAGCAGTTCTTC.